The rows below give T cell receptor beta chains drawn from one sample of a study of CD8 T cells in ankylosing spondylitis. One entry per CDR3 protein results from TCRdb running MiXCR on the 5' RACE reads. The table lists 300,000 to 350,000 distinct CDR3 sequences, around 20% of them singletons. The sequenced material came from blood, either unsorted or a sorted T cell fraction (not recorded which). The receptors shown here come from a female donor with ankylosing spondylitis or in good health (not recorded which). Each CDR3 is given with its conserved first and last residue. The D gene is left open where the match is weak. Clone size is shown for a subset of rows, as once, few, many or a class of expanded clone.

D gene,V gene,J gene,clone size,CDR3 DNA,CDR3 protein
TRBD2,TRBV2,TRBJ2-3,few,TGTGCCAGTGGGCTAGCGGGATACACAGATACGCAGTATTTT,CASGLAGYTDTQYF
-,TRBV7-2,TRBJ1-2,-,TGTGCCAGCAGCTTAGAACGGGGATCGGTCTATGGCTACACCTTC,CASSLERGSVYGYTF
-,TRBV5-1,TRBJ2-5,-,TGCGCCAGCAGGCTAGGGGGGAACCAAGAGACCCAGTACTTC,CASRLGGNQETQYF
-,TRBV12-3/TRBV12-4,TRBJ2-2,-,TGTGCCAGCAGTTGGGGCATGGGCACCGGGGAGCTGTTTTTT,CASSWGMGTGELFF
TRBD1,TRBV4-3,TRBJ2-3,once,TGCGCCAGCAGCCAAGAAACTACACAGGGGTCAGATACGCAGTATTTT,CASSQETTQGSDTQYF
-,TRBV20-1,TRBJ2-3,many,TGCAGTGCTAGATACCTTGGAGATACGCAGTATTTT,CSARYLGDTQYF
-,TRBV5-1,TRBJ2-2,few,TGCGCCAGCAGCCCTCGGACTGACACCGGGGAGCTGTTTTTT,CASSPRTDTGELFF
-,TRBV5-4,TRBJ2-5,-,TGTGCCAGCAGCTTAAGGGAGAGTCTTTACCAAGAGACCCAGTACTTC,CASSLRESLYQETQYF
-,TRBV20-1,TRBJ2-1,-,TGCAGTGCTAGCCCGTTGGGCCCAAGGGATGAGCAGTTCTTC,CSASPLGPRDEQFF
TRBD2,TRBV20-1,TRBJ2-1,many,TGCAGTGCTAGTCGACTAGCGGGAGTTAATGAGCAGTTCTTC,CSASRLAGVNEQFF
-,TRBV29-1,TRBJ2-5,many,TGCAGCGTCCGCCCAAGCCTAGGAGAGACCCAGTACTTC,CSVRPSLGETQYF
-,TRBV27,TRBJ2-2,few,TGTGCCAGCAGACGGAAGGGGGTAAACACCGGGGAGCTGTTTTTT,CASRRKGVNTGELFF
-,TRBV5-5,TRBJ2-3,few,TGTGCCAGCAGCTTAGATGCGGGCCCTACGCAGTATTTT,CASSLDAGPTQYF
-,TRBV6-1,TRBJ2-6,few,TGTGCCAGCACCCCATACCCATACTCTGGGGCCAACGTCCTGACTTTC,CASTPYPYSGANVLTF
-,TRBV12-3/TRBV12-4,TRBJ1-5,many,TGTGCCAGCAGTTTCCGAGATCAGCCCCAGCATTTT,CASSFRDQPQHF
TRBD1,TRBV20-1,TRBJ2-7,-,TGCAGTGCTTGCCGGGACAGGGGTTCCTACGAGCAGTACTTC,CSACRDRGSYEQYF
-,TRBV11-3,TRBJ2-3,-,TGTGCCAGCAGCCCAGCTCCAACTGGGACAGATACGCAGTATTTT,CASSPAPTGTDTQYF
TRBD1,TRBV7-2,TRBJ1-6,-,TGTGCCAGCAGCTTGGGGACAGGGAGATATAATTCACCCCTCCACTTT,CASSLGTGRYNSPLHF
-,TRBV18,TRBJ2-5,-,TGTGCCAGCTCATCCCTAGAACGGGAGACCCAGTACTTC,CASSSLERETQYF
-,TRBV5-5,TRBJ1-5,few,TGTGCCAGCAGTTTAAGAGGGTATCAGCCCCAGCATTTT,CASSLRGYQPQHF
-,TRBV9,TRBJ2-7,-,TGTGCCAGCAGCGTAGCTCTACTAGCAGGCGAGCAGTACTTC,CASSVALLAGEQYF
TRBD2,TRBV7-2,TRBJ2-7,many,TGTGCCAGCAGCCGAGGGACTAGCGGGAGTAAGGAGCAGTACTTC,CASSRGTSGSKEQYF
-,TRBV20-1,TRBJ2-7,few,TGCAGTGCTGGGGGGCAGTTCTACGAGCAGTACTTC,CSAGGQFYEQYF
-,TRBV20-1,TRBJ2-2,once,TGCAGTGCTATCGGGGGGAACACCGGGGAGCTGTTTTTT,CSAIGGNTGELFF